Reported below is one T cell receptor (beta chain). The antigen remains undetermined. The V and J ends lost 0 bases and 4 bases respectively, with 13 bases between them. This CDR3 contains 15 residues. Germline CDR1 and CDR2: SGHRS and YFSETQ. These data originate in a study of radiation and T cells in renal cell carcinoma. General observations from the study: From baseline, blood top tumor clonotypes peaked at 2 weeks post-radiation. No pretreatment tumor biopsies were available for baseline clonotypes.

Time point indicated: blood 2 weeks post-SBRT. This sample's treatment: 15 Gy SBRT to primary tumor, nephrectomy 4 weeks later. This renal cell carcinoma was of the clear cell type. Profiled with immunoSEQ multiplex PCR; TCRdb holds only in-frame clones, not every one. The data hold roughly 140,000 clones, with roughly 89% observed a single time. V is TRBV5-1 and J is TRBJ1-2; possible D gene TRBD1, 5 bases. This clonotype originated in a woman between 45 and 60 years old with renal cell carcinoma. Source: blood, taken from a patient whose treatment included radiotherapy and nephrectomy. The CDR3 region is CASSLAGGTFYGYTF. CDR3 in DNA: TGCGCCAGCAGCTTGGCCGGGGGGACCTTCTATGGCTACACCTTC.